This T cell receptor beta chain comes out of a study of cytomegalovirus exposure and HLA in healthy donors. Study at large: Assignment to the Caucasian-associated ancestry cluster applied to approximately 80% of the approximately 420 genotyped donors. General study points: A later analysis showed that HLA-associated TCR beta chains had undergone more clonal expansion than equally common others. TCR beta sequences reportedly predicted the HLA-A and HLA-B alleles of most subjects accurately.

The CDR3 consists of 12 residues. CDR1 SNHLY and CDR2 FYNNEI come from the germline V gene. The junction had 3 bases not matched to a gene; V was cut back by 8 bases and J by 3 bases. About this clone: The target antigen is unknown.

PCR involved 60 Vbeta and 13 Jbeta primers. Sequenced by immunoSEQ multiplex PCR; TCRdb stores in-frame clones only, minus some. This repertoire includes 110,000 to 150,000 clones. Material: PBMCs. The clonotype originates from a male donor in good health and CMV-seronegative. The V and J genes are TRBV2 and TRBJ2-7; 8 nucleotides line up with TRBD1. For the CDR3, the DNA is TGTGCCAGCGGACAGGGTCGCTACGAGCAGTACTTC. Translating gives CASGQGRYEQYF. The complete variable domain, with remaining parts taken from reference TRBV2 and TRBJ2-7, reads EPEVTQTPSHQVTQMGQEVILRCVPISNHLYFYWYRQILGQKVEFLVSFYNNEISEKSEIFDDQFSVERPDGSNFTLKIRSTKLEDSAMYFCASGQGRYEQYFGPGTRLTVT.